Below, 7 T cell receptor beta chains from the same sample are listed, as sequenced in a study of blood T cell repertoires in COVID-19. Here immunoSEQ multiplex PCR was the method, and the copy in TCRdb shows in-frame clones only, minus some. In the table there are 300,000 to 350,000 clones, approximately 85% of which are singletons. The sequenced sample was PBMCs or T cells enriched from blood (not recorded which). These receptor sequences come from a man aged 25-45 years who had recovered from COVID-19.

The chain joins TRBV3-1 (or the pseudogene TRBV3-2) to TRBJ2-2; 9 nucleotides line up with TRBD1. The V gene end was trimmed by 3 bases and the J gene end by 8 bases; junction bases not matched to a gene: 16. The length of the CDR3 is 18 residues. Looked up from germline, CDR1 is LGHDT and CDR2 is YNNKEL (reference sequence). The CDR3: CASSQLFGRTGECGELFF. The CDR3 coding sequence is TGTGCCAGCAGCCAGCTTTTCGGCCGGACAGGGGAATGTGGGGAGCTGTTTTTT.

The rearrangement joins TRBV15 to TRBJ1-2; no clear D. V lost 1 base, J lost 5 bases, and 8 bases lay in between. CDR1 and CDR2 (germline): LNHNV, YYDKDF (reference sequence). CDR3 length: 13 amino acids. The CDR3 nucleotides are TGTGCCACCAGCAGAGGCGTTCGGTATGGCTACACCTTC. As protein: CATSRGVRYGYTF.

Comments on this clone: The junction departs from germline at one end; a sequencing error may be responsible. The chain recombines TRBV30 with TRBJ1-2; no clear D. There are 9 residues in the CDR3. CDR1 and CDR2 from the germline V gene are GTSNPN and SVGIG (reference sequence). CDR3 residues: CAWDYGYTF. DNA of the CDR3: TGTGCCTGGGACTACGGCTACACCTTC.

The V and J genes are TRBV24-1 and TRBJ2-2; 12 bases are shared with TRBD1. V trimming: 2 bases; J trimming: 7 bases; junction bases outside the gene matches: 4. CDR1 is KGHDR and CDR2 is SFDVKD in the germline V gene. The CDR3 loop spans 16 amino acids. For the CDR3, the DNA is TGTGCCACCAGTGATTCTGGGACAGGGGGCAGCGGGGAGCTGTTTTTT. It codes for CATSDSGTGGSGELFF.

This sequence joins TRBV24-1 and TRBJ2-5; 9 bases are shared with TRBD1. The germline V gene has CDR1 KGHDR and CDR2 SFDVKD. Trimming at V came to 4 bases and at J to 5 bases, leaving 7 bases not matched to a gene. The CDR3 length is 15 residues. This CDR3 is CATSDLQGAWETQYF. CDR3 nucleotides: TGTGCCACCAGTGACCTACAGGGGGCGTGGGAGACCCAGTACTTC.

Note on this clone: The sample holds other DNA sequences that translate to the same CDR3. The CDR3 DNA sequence: TGCGCCAGCAGCTTGACGGGGGACAATGAGCAGTTCTTC. It translates to CASSLTGDNEQFF. This chain joins TRBV5-1 and TRBJ2-1, with D possibly TRBD2 on 6 matching bases. Germline V gene sequence: CDR1 SGHRS, CDR2 YFSETQ. V dropped 1 base and J dropped 5 bases, with 7 bases sitting between them. The CDR3 extends over 13 amino acids.

The chain carries TRBV3-1 (or the pseudogene TRBV3-2) and TRBJ2-1; 10 bases are a match to TRBD2. There are 16 residues in the CDR3. V was pared by 3 bases and J by 9 bases, with 11 bases of the junction left unmatched. The V gene's germline CDR1 is LGHDT and CDR2 YNNKEL (reference sequence). CDR3: CASSQQRGLAPPEQFF. The CDR3 nucleotides are TGTGCCAGCAGCCAGCAGCGGGGACTAGCGCCCCCTGAGCAGTTCTTC.